Below, 16 T cell receptor beta chains from the same sample are listed, as sequenced in a study of blood T cell repertoires in COVID-19. TCRdb's copy holds only in-frame clones and misses some; the assay was immunoSEQ multiplex PCR. The sample lists 110,000 or so clones, roughly 88% occurring once. The sequenced sample was peripheral blood. Receptors originate from a woman at least 80 years old with active or convalescent COVID-19.

The chain employs TRBV27 and TRBJ2-7; 9 bases are a match to TRBD2. CDR1 and CDR2 (germline): MNHEY, SMNVEV (reference sequence). The CDR3 runs to 15 residues. V shed 9 bases, J shed 2 bases, and the junction held 11 bases outside the gene matches. CDR3 amino acids: CASGGVAGATYEQYF. The DNA for the CDR3 is TGTGCCAGTGGGGGAGTAGCGGGAGCCACCTACGAGCAGTACTTC.

The chain combines TRBV19 with TRBJ2-7, with TRBD1 identical over 9 bases. The CDR3 loop spans 16 amino acids. The germline V gene has CDR1 LNHDA and CDR2 SQIVND (reference sequence). V lost 5 bases to trimming and J lost 2 bases; unmatched junction nucleotides: 10. This CDR3 is CASSAPGTGRPYEQYF. CDR3 coding DNA: TGTGCCAGTAGTGCACCCGGGACAGGGAGGCCCTACGAGCAGTACTTC.

The V and J genes are TRBV5-1 and TRBJ2-1, with 9 nucleotides matching TRBD2. The CDR3 runs 16 residues. Trimming at V came to 0 bases and at J to 4 bases, leaving 5 bases not matched to a gene. Germline values: CDR1 SGHRS, CDR2 YFSETQ. Here the CDR3 DNA reads TGCGCCAGCAGCTTGGGGTTTAGCGGGGGTTACAATGAGCAGTTCTTC. This encodes CASSLGFSGGYNEQFF.

The genes are TRBV19 and TRBJ1-5; D is unclear. The CDR3 extends over 13 amino acids. CDR1 is LNHDA and CDR2 is SQIVND in the germline V gene (reference sequence). Trimming took off 8 bases at V and 3 bases at J, with 11 bases between the two ends. Here the CDR3 reads CASCRGPNQPQHF. The DNA of the CDR3 is TGTGCCAGTTGTCGGGGTCCCAATCAGCCCCAGCATTTT. Variable domain in full (rest from reference TRBV19 and TRBJ1-5): DGGITQSPKYLFRKEGQNVTLSCEQNLNHDAMYWYRQDPGQGLRLIYYSQIVNDFQKGDIAEGYSVSREKKESFPLTVTSAQKNPTAFYLCASCRGPNQPQHFGDGTRLSIL.

The chain carries TRBV27 and TRBJ2-7, with D perhaps matching TRBD2 (5 bases). Germline CDR1 reads MNHEY; CDR2 reads SMNVEV (reference sequence). V shed 6 bases and J shed 0 bases, with 12 bases lying between them. The CDR3 sequence is 14 residues long. The CDR3 loop reads CASRPRGASYEQYF. The CDR3 DNA follows: TGTGCCAGCAGACCCCGGGGTGCCTCCTACGAGCAGTACTTC.

J is TRBJ2-3 and V is TRBV27, with TRBD2 matching 8 bases. The CDR3 spans 13 residues. The germline V gene has CDR1 MNHEY and CDR2 SMNVEV (reference sequence). After removal of 6 bases from V and 4 bases from J, the junction contained 3 bases not matched to a gene. CDR3 coding DNA: TGTGCCAGCAGCTTAGCGGGACCAGATACGCAGTATTTT. It is translated as CASSLAGPDTQYF.

This sequence joins TRBV5-4 and TRBJ2-7; TRBD1 might be the D (7 bases). The CDR3 covers 15 residues. V lost 0 bases, J lost 7 bases, and 17 bases lay in between. Germline CDR1 and CDR2: SGHNT and YYREEE (reference sequence). The CDR3 reads CASSLAGRGRREQYF. CDR3 nucleotide sequence: TGTGCCAGCAGCTTGGCGGGCAGGGGGAGGAGGGAGCAGTACTTC.

The chain has TRBV19 and TRBJ1-5; 7 bases align to TRBD1. Trimming cost V 5 bases and J 3 bases; bases outside gene matches: 4. Germline V gene sequence: CDR1 LNHDA, CDR2 SQIVND (reference sequence). The CDR3 extends over 14 amino acids. CDR3 nucleotide sequence: TGTGCCAGTAGTGTCGACAGGGTCAATCAGCCCCAGCATTTT. This translates into CASSVDRVNQPQHF.

The CDR3 sequence: CASSHLLDRGEAFF. The CDR3 bases are TGCGCCAGCAGCCACTTACTAGACAGGGGGGAAGCTTTCTTT. The chain links TRBV4-1 to TRBJ1-1; 9 bases agree with TRBD1. The V segment lost 3 bases and the J segment 8 bases; nucleotides outside the gene matches: 7. From germline, CDR1 is MGHRA and CDR2 YSYEKL. The CDR3 loop spans 14 amino acids.

The chain links TRBV7-9 to TRBJ2-6; D not certain. There are 14 residues in the CDR3. The germline V and J ends were trimmed by 6 bases and 0 bases, with 6 bases remaining between them. CDR1 is SEHNR and CDR2 is FQNEAQ in the germline V gene (reference sequence). In nucleotides, the CDR3 is TGTGCCAGCAGTAACAGCTCTGGGGCCAACGTCCTGACTTTC. Protein sequence: CASSNSSGANVLTF.

V and J are TRBV7-9 and TRBJ1-4, with D possibly TRBD1 on 6 matching bases. Germline lookup yields CDR1 SEHNR and CDR2 FQNEAQ (reference sequence). The CDR3 spans 14 residues. V was pared by 5 bases and J by 8 bases, with 15 bases between. In DNA form, the CDR3 reads TGTGCCAGCAGCCACTCCCAGGGGTGGGAAAAACTGTTTTTT. Translated: CASSHSQGWEKLFF.

The chain has TRBV5-4 and TRBJ1-2; a possible D gene is TRBD1 (5 bases). The germline gives CDR1 SGHNT, CDR2 YYREEE (reference sequence). This CDR3 has 13 amino acids. The V gene lost 0 bases and the J gene lost 8 bases, with 11 bases spanning the gap. The CDR3 sequence is CASSLGPGKGYTF. The DNA of the CDR3 is TGTGCCAGCAGCTTGGGCCCAGGGAAGGGCTACACCTTC. Looking up the rest from reference TRBV5-4 and TRBJ1-2 gives the full variable domain: ETGVTQSPTHLIKTRGQQVTLRCSSQSGHNTVSWYQQALGQGPQFIFQYYREEENGRGNFPPRFSGLQFPNYSSELNVNALELDDSALYLCASSLGPGKGYTFGSGTRLTVV.

The gene calls are TRBV18 and TRBJ1-4; 9 bases match TRBD1. The CDR3 covers 16 residues. Germline CDR1 KGHSH, CDR2 LQKENI. With V trimmed by 4 bases and J by 6 bases, 9 bases remained unmatched. CDR3 DNA sequence: TGTGCCAGCTCACTAAACAGGGGGCCTGTCTATGAAAAACTGTTTTTT. It yields the protein CASSLNRGPVYEKLFF.

The chain is built from TRBV4-1 and TRBJ2-7; TRBD2 agrees at 8 bases. The CDR3 spans 15 residues. V lost 1 base, J lost 7 bases, and 9 bases stayed unmatched. Germline CDR1 reads MGHRA; CDR2 reads YSYEKL. The CDR3 DNA follows: TGCGCCAGCAGCCAAGGAATCTTAGCGGGGTCTGAGCAGTACTTC. Its protein product is CASSQGILAGSEQYF.

The chain is built from TRBV9 and TRBJ1-2; a possible D gene is TRBD1 (6 bases). The CDR3 totals 15 residues. The germline V and J ends were trimmed by 3 bases and 4 bases, with 16 bases remaining between them. Germline CDR1 reads SGDLS; CDR2 reads YYNGEE. The CDR3 sequence: CASSAHYLGAYGYTF. The CDR3 region has the DNA TGTGCCAGCAGCGCCCACTACCTGGGGGCCTATGGCTACACCTTC. Complete variable domain (other parts from reference TRBV9 and TRBJ1-2): DSGVTQTPKHLITATGQRVTLRCSPRSGDLSVYWYQQSLDQGLQFLIQYYNGEERAKGNILERFSAQQFPDLHSELNLSSLELGDSALYFCASSAHYLGAYGYTFGSGTRLTVV.

J is TRBJ2-6 and V is TRBV7-3; D might be TRBD1 (6 bases). The CDR3 is 17 residues long. Germline V gene lookup returns CDR1 SGHTA and CDR2 FQGTGA. V shed 5 bases and J shed 0 bases, with 14 bases lying between them. The chain's CDR3 is CASSPRQVFSGANVLTF. In DNA, the CDR3 is TGTGCCAGCAGCCCGCGACAGGTTTTCTCTGGGGCCAACGTCCTGACTTTC.